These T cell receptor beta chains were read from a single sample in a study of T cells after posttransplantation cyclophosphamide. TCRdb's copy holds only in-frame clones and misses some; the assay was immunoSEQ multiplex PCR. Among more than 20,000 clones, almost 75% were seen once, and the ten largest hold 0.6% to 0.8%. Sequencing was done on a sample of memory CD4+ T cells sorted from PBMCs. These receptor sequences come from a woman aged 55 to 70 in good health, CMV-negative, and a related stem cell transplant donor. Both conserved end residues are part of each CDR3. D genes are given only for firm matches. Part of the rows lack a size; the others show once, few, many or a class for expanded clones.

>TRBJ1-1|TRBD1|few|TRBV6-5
CASRAGGNTEAFF
TGTGCCAGCAGGGCAGGGGGGAACACTGAAGCTTTCTTT
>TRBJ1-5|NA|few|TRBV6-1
CASSDRGGQPQHF
TGTGCCAGCAGTGACAGGGGCGGGCAGCCCCAGCATTTT
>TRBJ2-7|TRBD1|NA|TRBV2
CASTPDRSSYEQYF
TGTGCCAGCACCCCGGACAGGAGCTCCTACGAGCAGTACTTC
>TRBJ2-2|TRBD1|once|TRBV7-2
CASSLSLAGQGTAGELFF
TGTGCCAGCAGCTTATCCCTTGCGGGACAGGGTACGGCCGGGGAGCTGTTTTTT
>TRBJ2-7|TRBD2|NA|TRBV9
CASTSRAGTSYEQYF
TGTGCCAGCACCTCTAGAGCGGGGACCTCCTACGAGCAGTACTTC
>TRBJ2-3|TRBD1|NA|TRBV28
CASSPGQRSTDTQYF
TGTGCCAGCAGTCCGGGACAGAGAAGCACAGATACGCAGTATTTT
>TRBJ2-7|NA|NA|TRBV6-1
CASWGDRTYEQYF
TGTGCCAGCTGGGGAGACAGGACCTACGAGCAGTACTTC
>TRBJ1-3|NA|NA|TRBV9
CASSVAETPSSGNTIYF
TGTGCCAGCAGCGTCGCGGAAACGCCGAGCTCTGGAAACACCATATATTTT
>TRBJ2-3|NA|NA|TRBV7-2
CASSYGRAEGGTQYF
TGTGCCAGCAGCTACGGGCGAGCGGAAGGAGGTACGCAGTATTTT
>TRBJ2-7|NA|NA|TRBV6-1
CASSHRDFSEDEYF
TGTGCCAGCAGCCATAGAGACTTCTCGGAAGATGAGTACTTC